The 2 T cell receptor beta chains below all came from one sample that was sequenced in a study of shared clonotypes between healthy human individuals (TCRdb year 2020). The library relied on the immunoSEQ multiplex PCR assay. TCRdb holds this immuneACCESS table with in-frame rearrangements only. Some clones are missing; in checked studies, unresolved V genes explain under half, and the rest has no known cause. The sample table records a few million clones; more than 80% of these occur just once. The ten largest clones capture about 0.39% of the sample. Specimen: naive CD4+ T cells from PBMCs. The label giving this sample's cell subset or site can be read as: CD45RA+ positively selected. These receptors originate from a man between 18 and 35 years old in good health. Some clones in this sample may be carry-over from other donors' samples.

The genes are TRBV15 and TRBJ2-7; D not certain. Deletions cut 0 bases from V and 1 base from J, with 7 bases between. The CDR3 runs to 14 residues. The germline V gene has CDR1 LNHNV and CDR2 YYDKDF (reference sequence). The CDR3 here is CATSRDAGSYEQYF. CDR3 DNA sequence: TGTGCCACCAGCAGAGATGCAGGTTCCTACGAGCAGTACTTC. Variable domain in full (rest from reference TRBV15 and TRBJ2-7): DAMVIQNPRYQVTQFGKPVTLSCSQTLNHNVMYWYQQKSSQAPKLLFHYYDKDFNNEADTPDNFQSRRPNTSFCFLDIRSPGLGDTAMYLCATSRDAGSYEQYFGPGTRLTVT.

This clone was seen only once. The CDR3 spells CASSPGFSGTEAFF. Written as DNA, the CDR3 is TGTGCCAGCAGCCCCGGGTTCTCGGGCACTGAAGCTTTCTTT. The chain couples TRBV9 to TRBJ1-1; D gene uncertain. From germline, CDR1 is SGDLS and CDR2 YYNGEE. The CDR3 is made up of 14 amino acids. Trimming took off 4 bases at V and 4 bases at J, with 14 bases between the two ends.